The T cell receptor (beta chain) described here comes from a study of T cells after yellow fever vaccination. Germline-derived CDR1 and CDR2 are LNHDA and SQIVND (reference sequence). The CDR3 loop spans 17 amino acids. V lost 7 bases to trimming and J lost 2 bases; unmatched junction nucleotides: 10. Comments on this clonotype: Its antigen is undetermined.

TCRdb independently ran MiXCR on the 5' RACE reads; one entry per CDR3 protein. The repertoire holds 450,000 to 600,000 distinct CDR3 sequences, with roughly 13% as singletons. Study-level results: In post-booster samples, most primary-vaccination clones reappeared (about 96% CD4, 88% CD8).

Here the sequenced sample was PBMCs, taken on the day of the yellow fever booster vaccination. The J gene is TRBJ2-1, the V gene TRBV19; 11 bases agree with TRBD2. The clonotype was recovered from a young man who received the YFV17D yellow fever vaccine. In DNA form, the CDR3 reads TGTGCCAGTAAAGCCCTTAGCGGGAGGGCCGCCTACAATGAGCAGTTCTTC. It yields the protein CASKALSGRAAYNEQFF.